This TCR beta chain was observed in a study of cytomegalovirus exposure and HLA in healthy donors. Notes on the study in general: Judged likely to be a sequencing artifact was a cluster of highly shared sequence variants.

This clone has just a few counts. Antigen specificity is unknown. Donors consisted of healthy bone marrow donors. It was with 60 Vbeta and 13 Jbeta primers that the PCR ran. Assay: immunoSEQ multiplex PCR; the TCRdb copy retains only in-frame clones and omits some. The sample comprises roughly 130,000 clones, around 70% of which are singletons, and roughly 1.6% rests with the top ten. This CDR3 spans 16 amino acids. Germline V gene data show CDR1 as SGHDN and CDR2 as FVKESK. V lost 6 bases and J 0 bases, leaving 15 bases between the germline ends. Sequencing was done on a sample of PBMCs. This clonotype originated in a man aged 25-45 years in good health and CMV-seropositive. The chain recombines TRBV14 with TRBJ1-5, with a tentative D call TRBD1 (5 bases). Here the CDR3 reads CASSLEGTYSNQPQHF. The CDR3, as DNA: TGTGCCAGCAGTTTAGAGGGGACTTATAGCAATCAGCCCCAGCATTTT.